This TCR beta chain was profiled in a study of CD8+ T cells in alopecia areata. Regarding the study as a whole: Scalp samples also yield sequences of resident alphabeta T cells from normal skin. Especially in alopecia totalis/universalis, lesional scalp showed greater clonality than normal scalp did.

As for this clone: The antigen is not known.

Peripheral blood and lesional scalp punch biopsies came from alopecia areata patients. Sorted populations comprised CD4+ and CD8+ T cells obtained from PBMCs. The V gene's germline CDR1 is SQVTM and CDR2 ANQGSEA. Trimming pared 7 bases from V and 7 bases from J, leaving 8 bases between. This CDR3 has 10 amino acids. Sequencing relied on a cDNA template that was reverse transcribed from extracted RNA. The table came from immunoSEQ multiplex PCR; TCRdb's copy has only in-frame clones and leaves some out. The table lists 130,000 or so clones, around 50% of them singletons. The receptor was derived from a human donor with alopecia areata. The sequencing input was NKG2D-low CD8+ T cells sorted from blood. The chain couples TRBV29-1 to TRBJ2-1; D remains unclear. DNA of the CDR3: TGCAGCGGGGTTCTTAATGAGCAGTTCTTC. Residues: CSGVLNEQFF.